This TCR beta chain was recorded in a study of graft-versus-host responses after intestinal transplantation. Notes on this clone: Its antigen is currently unknown.

This CDR3 spans 13 amino acids. CDR1 is KGHSH and CDR2 is LQKENI in the germline V gene. Trimming at V came to 6 bases and at J to 5 bases, leaving 5 bases not matched to a gene. Profiled with immunoSEQ multiplex PCR; TCRdb holds only in-frame clones, not every one. Counted here are about 85,000 clones, around 80% occurring once; the ten biggest clones make up around 0.83%. The TCR sequence derives from a human donor who received an intestinal transplant. The chain has TRBV18 and TRBJ1-2, with 8 bases identical to TRBD1. Sequenced here: unstimulated CD4+ T cells sorted from spleen or lymph node cells, sampled before intestinal transplant. The CDR3 DNA reads TGTGCCAGCTCGGCCGGGACAGGTTATGGCTACACCTTC. Translation gives CASSAGTGYGYTF.